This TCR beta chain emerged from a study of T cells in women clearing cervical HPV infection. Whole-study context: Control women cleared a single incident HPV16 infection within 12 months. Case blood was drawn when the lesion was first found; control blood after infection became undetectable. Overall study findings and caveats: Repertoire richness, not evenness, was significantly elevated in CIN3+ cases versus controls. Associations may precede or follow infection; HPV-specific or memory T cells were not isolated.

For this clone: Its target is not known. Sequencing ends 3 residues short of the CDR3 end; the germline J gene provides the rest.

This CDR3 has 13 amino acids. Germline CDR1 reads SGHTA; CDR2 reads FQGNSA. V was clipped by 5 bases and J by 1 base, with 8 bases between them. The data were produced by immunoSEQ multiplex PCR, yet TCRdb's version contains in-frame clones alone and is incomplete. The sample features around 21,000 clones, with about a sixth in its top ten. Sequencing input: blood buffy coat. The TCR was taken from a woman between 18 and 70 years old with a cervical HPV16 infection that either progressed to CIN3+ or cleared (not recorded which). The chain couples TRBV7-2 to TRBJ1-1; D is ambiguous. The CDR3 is CASSGAANTEAFF. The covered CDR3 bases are TGTGCCAGCAGCGGCGCGGCGAACACTGAA.